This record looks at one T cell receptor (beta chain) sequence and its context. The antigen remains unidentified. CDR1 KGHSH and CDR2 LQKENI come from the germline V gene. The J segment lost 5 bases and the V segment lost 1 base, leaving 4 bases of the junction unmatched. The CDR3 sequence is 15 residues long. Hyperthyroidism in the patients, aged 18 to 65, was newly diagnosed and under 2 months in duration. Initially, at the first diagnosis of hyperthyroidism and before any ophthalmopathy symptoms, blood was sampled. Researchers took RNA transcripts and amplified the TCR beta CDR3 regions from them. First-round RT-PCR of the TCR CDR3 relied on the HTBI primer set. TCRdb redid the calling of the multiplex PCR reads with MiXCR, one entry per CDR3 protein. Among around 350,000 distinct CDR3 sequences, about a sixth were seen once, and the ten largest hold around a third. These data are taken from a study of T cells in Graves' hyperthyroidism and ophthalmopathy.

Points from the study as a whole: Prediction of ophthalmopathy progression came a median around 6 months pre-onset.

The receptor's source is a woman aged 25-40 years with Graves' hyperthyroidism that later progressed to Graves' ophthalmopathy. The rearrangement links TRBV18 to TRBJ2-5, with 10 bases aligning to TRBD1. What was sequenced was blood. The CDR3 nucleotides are TGTGCCAGCTCACCACTCGGGACAGGGGCGGAGACCCAGTACTTC. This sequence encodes CASSPLGTGAETQYF.